This T cell receptor (beta chain) was found in a study of blood T cell repertoires in COVID-19. Study context: The origin of the acute and convalescent COVID-19 samples was the United States, Italy and Spain. T cells, B-cell-depleted T cells, or PBMCs supplied cDNA or gDNA.

Per the authors' pipeline: Reference gene primer amplification gave nucleated cell count estimates. Clones were sequenced by immunoSEQ multiplex PCR, and TCRdb holds only the in-frame ones, with some missing. That table furnishes V, J and clone size, whereas the DNA furnished D and trimming. The sample has about 260,000 clones, roughly 90% seen once. Germline values: CDR1 SGHTA, CDR2 FQGNSA. Trimming took off 5 bases at V and 1 base at J, with 14 bases between the two ends. CDR3 length: 15 amino acids. The TCR originated in a woman between 45 and 60 years old who had recovered from COVID-19. Sequencing was performed on peripheral blood. The rearrangement uses TRBV7-2 and TRBJ1-2, with D possibly matching TRBD1 (5 bases). The CDR3 reads CASSRQGAVNYGYTF. In nucleotides, the CDR3 is TGTGCCAGCAGCCGCCAAGGGGCAGTTAACTATGGCTACACCTTC.